A selection of T cell receptor beta chains follows, all from one sample in a study of T-cell memory formation after mild COVID-19. TCRdb ran MiXCR on the 5' RACE reads and lists one entry per CDR3 protein. The top ten hold 20% to 25% of the sample, which has approximately 350,000 distinct CDR3 sequences, 13% seen once. The sample was PBMCs or a T cell subset sorted from them (not recorded which). The receptors come from a man between 18 and 29 years old who had mild COVID-19 (a few samples of this study predate the infection). Cell type and time point are not known. CDR3s include the opening cysteine and the closing phenylalanine or tryptophan. D genes are given only for firm matches. The size field is filled for only some rows; it gives once, few, many or a size class.

d_call	v_call	clone_size	j_call	cdr3_nt	cdr3_aa
.	TRBV28	.	TRBJ2-1	TGTGCCAGCAGCTTTCAGCAAATCTACAATGAGCAGTTCTTC	CASSFQQIYNEQFF
.	TRBV12-5	.	TRBJ2-3	TGTGCTAGTGGTTTGGACCAGACAGATACGCAGTATTTT	CASGLDQTDTQYF
TRBD1	TRBV19	few	TRBJ2-1	TGTGCCAGTAGTAGAGACAGGGGCAACTACAATGAGCAGTTCTTC	CASSRDRGNYNEQFF
.	TRBV2	few	TRBJ2-5	TGTGCCAGCAGGAGTAGGGGTAAAGAGACCCAGTACTTC	CASRSRGKETQYF
.	TRBV7-3	.	TRBJ2-7	TGTGCCAGCAGCCCACTTCTCGGGGGCGAGCAGTACTTC	CASSPLLGGEQYF
.	TRBV5-1	.	TRBJ2-3	TGCGCCAGCAGAGATGGGCAGGACACAGATACGCAGTATTTT	CASRDGQDTDTQYF
.	TRBV11-3	few	TRBJ2-3	TGTGCCAGCAGCCAGGGGCGTTCGTGGGTAACAGATACGCAGTATTTT	CASSQGRSWVTDTQYF
.	TRBV7-7	.	TRBJ2-5	TGTGCCAGCAGCGACCGGGAGACCCAGTACTTC	CASSDRETQYF
.	TRBV15	few	TRBJ2-3	TGTGCCACCAGCAGAGTAAGTGGGAGGCAGTATTTT	CATSRVSGRQYF
.	TRBV12-3/TRBV12-4	.	TRBJ1-2	TGTGCCAGCAGTCGTAACGGGGAGAACGGACAGTTTGGCTACACCTTC	CASSRNGENGQFGYTF
.	TRBV14	many	TRBJ2-3	TGTGCCAGCAGCCAAGTGAGCACAGATACGCAGTATTTT	CASSQVSTDTQYF
TRBD1	TRBV5-1	few	TRBJ1-1	TGCGCCAGCAGCTCCCCAGGGGGGCGGGCTGAAGCTTTCTTT	CASSSPGGRAEAFF
.	TRBV7-3	few	TRBJ2-2	TGTGCCAGCAGTAAACAGGAGGGGACCGGGGAGCTGTTTTTT	CASSKQEGTGELFF
.	TRBV19	many	TRBJ2-1	TGTGCCAGTAGTATAACGGCGCGTTACAATGAGCAGTTCTTC	CASSITARYNEQFF
.	TRBV28	few	TRBJ1-6	TGTGCCAGCAGATCAGGGTATAATTCACCCCTCCACTTT	CASRSGYNSPLHF
.	TRBV29-1	.	TRBJ2-4	TGCAGCGTTGCCTCAGGTGTTGTCAAAAACATTCAGTACTTC	CSVASGVVKNIQYF
.	TRBV5-1	few	TRBJ2-1	TGCGCCAGCAGGGACCTGACCGGGACTCATACCTACAATGAGCAGTTCTTC	CASRDLTGTHTYNEQFF
.	TRBV25-1	.	TRBJ1-1	TGTGCCAGCAGTGAATATGGGGGCACTGAAGCTTTCTTT	CASSEYGGTEAFF
.	TRBV29-1	many	TRBJ2-3	TGCAGCGTTGTAGTGGCAGGGCATGGAGATACGCAGTATTTT	CSVVVAGHGDTQYF
.	TRBV7-9	few	TRBJ1-3	TGTGCCAGCAGCTTAGGGGAGACAGGCTCTGGAAACACCATATATTTT	CASSLGETGSGNTIYF
.	TRBV19	few	TRBJ1-1	TGTGCCAGTAGCCCGACTGCACGTTCCACTGAAGCTTTCTTT	CASSPTARSTEAFF
.	TRBV6-1	many	TRBJ2-5	TGTGCCAGCAGTGAAGCGGGTATCTCGGAGACCCAGTACTTC	CASSEAGISETQYF
TRBD1	TRBV29-1	.	TRBJ2-3	TGCAGCGTTGAGGAGACAGGGGCCGGAGATACGCAGTATTTT	CSVEETGAGDTQYF
TRBD1	TRBV7-3	.	TRBJ2-2	TGTGCCAGCAGCTTAACGCCGGACAGGGCTTACACCGGGGAGCTGTTTTTT	CASSLTPDRAYTGELFF
TRBD2	TRBV11-2	few	TRBJ2-5	TGTGCCAGCAGCGGGGCGGGGGGGTCGGAGACCCAGTACTTC	CASSGAGGSETQYF
TRBD2	TRBV7-9	.	TRBJ2-5	TGTGCCAGCAGCCCATGGACTAGCTGGGGGCAAGAGACCCAGTACTTC	CASSPWTSWGQETQYF
.	TRBV5-1	.	TRBJ2-6	TGCGCCAGCAGCTGGGGTCCCACGGGGGCCAACGTCCTGACTTTC	CASSWGPTGANVLTF
TRBD2	TRBV6-4	.	TRBJ2-2	TGTGCCAGCAGTGGTCGAGCGGGGGCCCACACCGGGGAGCTGTTTTTT	CASSGRAGAHTGELFF
TRBD1	TRBV5-6	.	TRBJ1-1	TGTGCCAGCAGCTTGCAGGGGGCAAAAGCTTTCTTT	CASSLQGAKAFF
.	TRBV2	.	TRBJ2-5	TGTGCCAGCAGTTATGGGACAACCCAAGAGACCCAGTACTTC	CASSYGTTQETQYF
.	TRBV20-1	.	TRBJ1-1	TGCAGCCCCGTAGGAGAAACTGAAGCTTTCTTT	CSPVGETEAFF
.	TRBV4-1	.	TRBJ1-1	TGCGCCAGCAGCGCACGGCAGAACACTGAAGCTTTCTTT	CASSARQNTEAFF
TRBD2	TRBV5-1	many	TRBJ2-5	TGCGCCAGCAGCTCTTCCGGGGGGTTGAAGACCCAGTACTTC	CASSSSGGLKTQYF
.	TRBV5-1	.	TRBJ2-1	TGCGCCAGCAGCTTGGAGGTCTCCTACAATGAGCAGTTCTTC	CASSLEVSYNEQFF
.	TRBV20-1	few	TRBJ1-1	TGCAGTGCTAGAGATCGACCGCAGGGGACTGAAGCTTTCTTT	CSARDRPQGTEAFF
.	TRBV6-5	few	TRBJ1-5	TGTGCCAGCAAGCCCCAGGGGCGCCTCATTCAGCCCCAGCATTTT	CASKPQGRLIQPQHF
.	TRBV7-2	.	TRBJ2-3	TGTGCCAGCAGCTCTCGGGGGGCGATCTACACAGATACGCAGTATTTT	CASSSRGAIYTDTQYF
TRBD2	TRBV24-1	many	TRBJ2-3	TGTGCCACCAGTGATTCCCCGGGACTAGCGGACACAGATACGCAGTATTTT	CATSDSPGLADTDTQYF
TRBD1	TRBV25-1	.	TRBJ2-2	TGTGACAGCAGTAACAGGGGTAACACCGGGGAGCTGTTTTTT	CDSSNRGNTGELFF
.	TRBV7-9	.	TRBJ2-5	TGTGCCAGCACCCACCCTTCGTTCCAAGAGACCCAGTACTTC	CASTHPSFQETQYF
.	TRBV28	few	TRBJ2-4	TGTGCCAGCAGTACCCCGAGGGACATTCAGTACTTC	CASSTPRDIQYF
TRBD2	TRBV5-1	many	TRBJ2-3	TGCGCCAGCAGCTTGAGGGCTAGCGGGGGGGCGACAGATACGCAGTATTTT	CASSLRASGGATDTQYF
.	TRBV7-2	few	TRBJ2-3	TGTGCCAGCAGCTTAGTTCCGAAAGATACGCAGTATTTT	CASSLVPKDTQYF
.	TRBV6-5	.	TRBJ2-5	TGTGCCAGCAGTTACGGAGTGGGACCAGAGGACTTC	CASSYGVGPEDF
.	TRBV5-4	.	TRBJ2-4	TGTGCCAGCAGCTTGATGGGGGCCAAAAACATTCAGTACTTC	CASSLMGAKNIQYF
.	TRBV20-1	.	TRBJ2-3	TGCAGTGCTAGAGCACTTCTCGGCTTCGCAGATACGCAGTATTTT	CSARALLGFADTQYF
.	TRBV28	.	TRBJ1-2	TGTGCCAGCAGTGGCCTCCGGGGCACCAACACCTTC	CASSGLRGTNTF